This note documents a single T cell receptor (beta chain) sequence. This clone was picked up a small number of times. Its antigen is not yet known. No base quality information exists; no much larger clone differs at one position. TCRbeta CDR3 regions were amplified from genomic DNA by means of the immunoSEQ Assay, a bias-controlled multiplex PCR. In the authors' own workflow: Nucleated cell counts per sample were estimated from amplification of reference gene primers within the assay. Sequence reads were collapsed and filtered to measure the absolute abundance of every unique TCRbeta CDR3 rearrangement. Productive Simpson clonality was computed per sample as the square root of Simpson's diversity index over productive rearrangements. The immuneACCESS repertoire file appears here via TCRdb, limited to in-frame rearrangements. These files lack a portion of the clones; in checked studies, under half of the deficit traces to unresolved V genes, and the cause of the others is not known. V, J and clone size reflect that table, while D and trimming were determined from the DNA. For this sample there are 150,000 to 200,000 clones; more than 80% appear just once. The ten top clones hold around 12% of the sample.

The CDR3 covers 14 residues, taking in both the cysteine and the phenylalanine. Left in the record is the CDR3 DNA by itself, 42 bases read in frame from the first base. V is cut by 8 bases and J by 0 bases, and the space between the germline ends is 11 bases. Looking up the germline V gene yields CDR1 MNHEY and CDR2 SVGAGI. The data belong to a study of blood T cell repertoires in COVID-19 (dated by TCRdb to the early 2020s). Some background on the complete study: Samples from collaborators originated in the United States, Italy and Spain and spanned both the acute and convalescent phases of COVID-19. The material from the prospective study consisted of cDNA or gDNA derived from T cells, B-cell-depleted T cells, or PBMCs. The dataset comprised deeply sampled blood TCRbeta repertoires from subjects exposed to, actively infected with, or recovered from COVID-19. The repertoires were released in a freely available public database meant as a resource for research on the immune response to SARS-CoV-2. The samples were drawn from two sources: the first 160 participants of the ongoing ImmuneRACE study, and 1,000 to 1,500 subjects contributed by 6 global collaborators. A de-identified subject ID, COVID-19 status, age in years and sex were almost always included in the sample metadata. Where available, HLA class I and class II types were taken from metadata supplied by the sample provider and were not determined by assay-based typing. Study-wide conclusions, independent of this receptor: The amount of clinical and demographic metadata varied by source and participant and was provided uncurated.

At one collaborating source in Seattle, patients were enrolled during active infection and were followed longitudinally through the course of disease. Each collaborating institution followed its own protocols to collect whole blood in K2EDTA tubes. For TCRbeta analysis, collaborators shipped samples in one of three forms: frozen whole blood, isolated PBMCs, or DNA extracted from either of those sample types. Sequencing was done on a sample of peripheral blood. This TCR was recovered from a woman of 80 years or more with COVID-19, enrolled during active disease. The chain couples TRBV6-5 to TRBJ1-3, with no reliable assignment of the D segment. The CDR3 is CASSSGSSGNTIYF. The DNA is TGTGCCAGCTCATCGGGTAGCTCTGGAAACACCATATATTTT.